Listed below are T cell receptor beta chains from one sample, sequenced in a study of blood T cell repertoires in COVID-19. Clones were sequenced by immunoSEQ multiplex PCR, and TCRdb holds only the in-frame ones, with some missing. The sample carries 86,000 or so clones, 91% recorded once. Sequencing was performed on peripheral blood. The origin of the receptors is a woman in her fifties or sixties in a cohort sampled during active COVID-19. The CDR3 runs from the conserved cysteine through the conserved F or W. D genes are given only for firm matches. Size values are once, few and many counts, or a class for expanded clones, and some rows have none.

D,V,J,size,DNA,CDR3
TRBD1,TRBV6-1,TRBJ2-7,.,TGTGCCAGCAGTGAAGCGTACAGGGGGCAGCAGTACTTC,CASSEAYRGQQYF
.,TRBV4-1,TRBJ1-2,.,TGCGCCAGCAGCCGCGGACAGACTAACTATGGCTACACCTTC,CASSRGQTNYGYTF
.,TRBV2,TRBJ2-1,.,TGTGCCAGCAGCACTAACCGACGGTACAATGAGCAGTTCTTC,CASSTNRRYNEQFF
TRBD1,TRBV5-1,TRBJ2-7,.,TGCGCCAGCAGCTCGGACAGGATGGGGCACTACGAGCAGTACTTC,CASSSDRMGHYEQYF
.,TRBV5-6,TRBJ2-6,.,TGTGCCAGCAGCTTGAGGCAGGGAATCGTCCTGACTTTC,CASSLRQGIVLTF
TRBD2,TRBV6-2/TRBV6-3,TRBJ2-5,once,TGTGCCAGCAGTTACTCACCCCTAGCGGGAAGGGAGACCCAGTACTTC,CASSYSPLAGRETQYF
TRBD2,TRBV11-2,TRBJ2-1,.,TGTGCCAGCCTCGTAGCGGGTCGCTCCTACAATGAGCAGTTCTTC,CASLVAGRSYNEQFF
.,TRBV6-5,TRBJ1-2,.,TGTGTTGTAGCGGATCCCTACTATGGCTACACCTTC,CVVADPYYGYTF
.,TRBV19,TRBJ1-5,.,TGTGCCAGTAGTATAGAGGGCAGGTATAGCAATCAGCCCCAGCATTTT,CASSIEGRYSNQPQHF
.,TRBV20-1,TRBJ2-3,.,TGCAGTGCTAGTGTCTACCGGGTCGCAGATACGCAGTATTTT,CSASVYRVADTQYF
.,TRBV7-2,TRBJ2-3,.,TGTGCCAGCAGCTTGTCAGGGGCCACAGATACGCAGTATTTT,CASSLSGATDTQYF
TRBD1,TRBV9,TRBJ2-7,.,TGTGCCAGCAGCGCGGTAGGGACAGCCGGCGAGCAGTACTTC,CASSAVGTAGEQYF
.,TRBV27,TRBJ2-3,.,TGTGCCAGCAGTACTCGGAGTCAGGGGGGCGGTTCCCATGTCCGAGATACGCAGTATTTT,CASSTRSQGGGSHVRDTQYF
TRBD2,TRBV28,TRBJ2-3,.,TGTGCCAGCAGTCCCCCTCGGGCTAGCGGGAGGGCAGATACGCAGTATTTT,CASSPPRASGRADTQYF
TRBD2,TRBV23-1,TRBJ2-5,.,TGCGCCAGCCCTCCCCCCGGGACTAGCGGGGCACAAGAGACCCAGTACTTC,CASPPPGTSGAQETQYF
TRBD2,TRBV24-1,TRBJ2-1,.,TGTGCCACAGGGACTAGCGGGGTCAGGAGTGAGCAGTTCTTC,CATGTSGVRSEQFF
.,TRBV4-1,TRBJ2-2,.,TGCGCCAGCAGGCAAAACTCGGGGGGCAACACCGGGGAGCTGTTTTTT,CASRQNSGGNTGELFF
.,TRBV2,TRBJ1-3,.,TGTGCCAGCAGTGAAGGGAGGGGAGTCTCTGGAAACACCATATATTTT,CASSEGRGVSGNTIYF
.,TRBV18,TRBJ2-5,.,TGTGCCAGCTCACCCCGGGGTGAGACCCAGTACTTC,CASSPRGETQYF
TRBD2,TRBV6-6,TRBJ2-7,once,TGTGCCAGCAGTTACTCGGCAGGGACTAGCGGGAGGGCCCTGTACTTC,CASSYSAGTSGRALYF
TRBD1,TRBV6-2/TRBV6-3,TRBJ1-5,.,TGTGCCAGCAGTGGTGGAAGGACAGGGGGAAAGGAGCCCCAGCATTTT,CASSGGRTGGKEPQHF
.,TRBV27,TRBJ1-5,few,TGTGCCAGCAGTCCCAGTGCCTCTGATCAGCCCCAGCATTTT,CASSPSASDQPQHF
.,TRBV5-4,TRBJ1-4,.,TGTGCCAGCAGCTTGGATATGGCGGCAACTAATGAAAAACTGTTTTTT,CASSLDMAATNEKLFF
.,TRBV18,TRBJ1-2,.,TGTGCCAGCTCACCAGTCGGGGGCTACACCTTC,CASSPVGGYTF
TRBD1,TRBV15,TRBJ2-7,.,TGTGCCACCCGACGGGACAGGGGCGTAAGCTCCTACGAGCAGTACTTC,CATRRDRGVSSYEQYF
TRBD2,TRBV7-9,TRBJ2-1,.,TGTGCCAGCAGGCAAGCGGGGGGAAACAATGAGCAGTTCTTC,CASRQAGGNNEQFF
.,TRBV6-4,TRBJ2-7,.,TGTGCCAGCAACGCGCGACGGTCGAGAGGGTACGAGCAGTACTTC,CASNARRSRGYEQYF
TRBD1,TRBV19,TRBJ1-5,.,TGTGCCAGTAGTGGACAGGGAGGCAATCAGCCCCAGCATTTT,CASSGQGGNQPQHF
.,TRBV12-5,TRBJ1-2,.,TGTGCTAGTGGCACCCCCGGACAGAGCTATGGCTACACCTTC,CASGTPGQSYGYTF
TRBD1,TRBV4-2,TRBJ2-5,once,TGTGCCAGCAGCCAGACGGGACAGCGAATACAAGAGACCCAGTACTTC,CASSQTGQRIQETQYF
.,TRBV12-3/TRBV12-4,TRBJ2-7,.,TGTGCCAGCAGTTTAGTCAGCTACGAGCAGTACTTC,CASSLVSYEQYF
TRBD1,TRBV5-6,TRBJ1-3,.,TGTGCCAGCGGGAGAGGACAGGGGGCTTTTGGAAACACCATATATTTT,CASGRGQGAFGNTIYF
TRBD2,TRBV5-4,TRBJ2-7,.,TGTGCCAGCAGCTCCGGGGGGGACTACTCCTACGAGCAGTACTTC,CASSSGGDYSYEQYF
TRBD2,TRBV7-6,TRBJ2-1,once,TGTGCCAGCAGCCCCCTATCTAGCGGGGGGAACAATGAGCAGTTCTTC,CASSPLSSGGNNEQFF
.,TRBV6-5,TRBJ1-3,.,TGTGCCAGCAGTAGGGAGTCTGGAAACACCATATATTTT,CASSRESGNTIYF
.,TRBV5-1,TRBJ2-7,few,TGCGCCAGCAGCGGGGAGGTGGAGTACGAGCAGTACTTC,CASSGEVEYEQYF
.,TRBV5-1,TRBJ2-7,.,TGCGCCAGCAGGCAAGGACAGTCTACGTCCTACGAGCAGTACTTC,CASRQGQSTSYEQYF
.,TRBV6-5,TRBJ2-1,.,TGTGCCAGCAGTCCTCCCAGGGTTGGGGAGCAGTTCTTC,CASSPPRVGEQFF
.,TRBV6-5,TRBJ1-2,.,TGTGCCAGCAGTTACTGGGACTCCGGGAGCTATGGCTACACCTTC,CASSYWDSGSYGYTF
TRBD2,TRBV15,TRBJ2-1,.,TGTGCCACCAGCATCAATCCGCGGGGGGCTTCGAATGAGCAGTTCTTC,CATSINPRGASNEQFF
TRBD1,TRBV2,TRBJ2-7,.,TGTGCCAGCAGCACAGGGGACCTCTACGAGCAGTACTTC,CASSTGDLYEQYF
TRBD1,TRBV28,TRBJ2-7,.,TGTGCCAGCAGCGCCAATTTGGGCAGGGGGCGATCGACGGACGAGCAGTACTTC,CASSANLGRGRSTDEQYF
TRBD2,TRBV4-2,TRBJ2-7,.,TGTGCCAGCAGCCAATTAGCGGGAGCCAGCTCCTACGAGCAGTACTTC,CASSQLAGASSYEQYF